The 32 T cell receptor beta chains below come from one sample, sequenced in a study of blood T cell repertoires in COVID-19. TCRdb keeps only in-frame clones here, not all; method: immunoSEQ multiplex PCR. The table includes around 310,000 clones, 75% to 90% detected once. Material: PBMCs or T cells enriched from blood (not recorded which). The receptor set was obtained from a middle-aged woman who had recovered from COVID-19.

The rearrangement joins TRBV29-1 to TRBJ2-1; TRBD2 aligns across 10 bases. V was pared by 5 bases and J by 3 bases, with 7 bases of the junction left unmatched. The CDR3 runs to 15 residues. The germline CDR1 and CDR2 sequences are SQVTM and ANQGSEA. The CDR3 sequence is CSVPKAGGNYNEQFF. The CDR3 DNA follows: TGCAGCGTTCCTAAAGCGGGGGGGAACTACAATGAGCAGTTCTTC.

This chain connects TRBV9 to TRBJ1-5, with D hard to call. The CDR3 is 15 residues long. Trimming cost V 5 bases and J 2 bases, with 14 bases left between them. Germline CDR1 SGDLS, CDR2 YYNGEE. CDR3 sequence: CASRPGGLGNQPQHF. CDR3 DNA sequence: TGTGCCAGCAGACCCGGTGGTTTAGGCAATCAGCCCCAGCATTTT.

This clone was recorded a few times. The chain links TRBV5-6 to TRBJ2-3; 8 bases are a match to TRBD1. Looked up from germline, CDR1 is SGHDT and CDR2 is YYEEEE. V lost 7 bases and J lost 5; bases outside the gene matches: 9. The CDR3 is 14 residues long. CDR3 sequence reads: CASFWTGNRDTQYF. Written as DNA, the CDR3 is TGTGCCAGCTTCTGGACAGGGAATAGAGATACGCAGTATTTT.

The DNA of the CDR3 is TGTGCCAGCGGCCCCGGTGGACAGGGTCCATTCTGGGATATTTCACCCCTCCACTTT. Translating it yields CASGPGGQGPFWDISPLHF. The V gene is TRBV2, the J gene TRBJ1-6, with 8 bases lining up with TRBD1. Germline CDR1 reads SNHLY; CDR2 reads FYNNEI. The ends lost 8 bases at V and 9 bases at J; junction bases unmatched: 24. The CDR3 is 19 residues long. Based on the CDR3 plus reference TRBV2 and TRBJ1-6, the full variable domain is EPEVTQTPSHQVTQMGQEVILRCVPISNHLYFYWYRQILGQKVEFLVSFYNNEISEKSEIFDDQFSVERPDGSNFTLKIRSTKLEDSAMYFCASGPGGQGPFWDISPLHFGNGTRLTVT.

V usage is TRBV6-6 and J usage is TRBJ1-2, with 7 bases fitting TRBD1. The CDR3 loop spans 17 amino acids. V dropped 5 bases and J dropped 3; count of bases not matched to a gene: 15. The V gene's germline CDR1 is MNHNY and CDR2 SVGAGI (reference sequence). The CDR3 nucleotides read TGTGCCAGCAGTCCCGACAGGGACCACAGTGGAGACTATGGCTACACCTTC. It codes for CASSPDRDHSGDYGYTF.

The gene calls are TRBV4-3 and TRBJ2-6, with D uncertain. The CDR3 has 17 residues. Germline V gene lookup returns CDR1 LGHNA and CDR2 YSLEER. V dropped 4 bases and J dropped 0 bases, with 13 bases sitting between them. CDR3 bases: TGCGCCAGCAGCCCTAGTGCTTCAAGCTCTGGGGCCAACGTCCTGACTTTC. Translating gives CASSPSASSSGANVLTF.

The CDR3 DNA reads TGTGCCAGCAGCTTAGGGACTTTTACAAGTTTGGAGACCCAGTACTTC. Translating gives CASSLGTFTSLETQYF. The rearrangement joins TRBV7-9 to TRBJ2-5, with TRBD2 as a possible D gene (5 bases). Trimming pared 1 base from V and 5 bases from J, leaving 17 bases between. CDR1 is SEHNR and CDR2 is FQNEAQ in the germline V gene (reference sequence). The CDR3 sequence is 16 residues long.

J is TRBJ2-1 and V is TRBV30, with no clear D. Trimming removed 4 bases at V and 5 bases at J, with 12 bases between. Looked up from germline, CDR1 is GTSNPN and CDR2 is SVGIG (reference sequence). This CDR3 region has 13 residues. CDR3 residues: CAWIGLVNNEQFF. The CDR3 region has the DNA TGTGCCTGGATTGGTCTAGTCAACAATGAGCAGTTCTTC. The entire variable domain, with the rest obtained from reference TRBV30 and TRBJ2-1, is as follows: SQTIHQWPATLVQPVGSPLSLECTVEGTSNPNLYWYRQAAGRGLQLLFYSVGIGQISSEVPQNLSASRPQDRQFILSSKKLLLSDSGFYLCAWIGLVNNEQFFGPGTRLTVL.

The rearrangement links TRBV7-2 to TRBJ2-2, with TRBD1 matching 9 bases. CDR1 SGHTA and CDR2 FQGNSA come from the germline V gene. The CDR3 totals 16 residues. V shed 3 bases and J 4 bases; nucleotides not matched to a gene: 6. CDR3: CASSFSGTGLTGELFF. DNA of the CDR3: TGTGCCAGCAGCTTCTCCGGGACAGGGCTCACCGGGGAGCTGTTTTTT.

This chain links TRBV9 with TRBJ2-5; D may be TRBD2 (6 bases). This CDR3 is 15 amino acids long. Germline values: CDR1 SGDLS, CDR2 YYNGEE. V shed 2 bases and J shed 2 bases, with 13 bases lying between them. As DNA, the CDR3 is TGTGCCAGCAGCGTCAGCGGGCGGCCTCAAGAGACCCAGTACTTC. It is translated as CASSVSGRPQETQYF.

This clone was seen only a few times. CDR3 nucleotide sequence: TGTGCCAGTAGTATAGTACAGGGGACCTACGAGCAGTACTTC. This sequence encodes CASSIVQGTYEQYF. The chain joins TRBV19 to TRBJ2-7; TRBD1 matches 7 bases. V was pared by 1 base and J by 2 bases, with 2 bases of the junction left unmatched. The CDR3 length is 14 residues. Germline assignment: CDR1 LNHDA and CDR2 SQIVND (reference sequence).

V usage is TRBV9 and J usage is TRBJ2-5; 7 nucleotides match TRBD2. Germline-derived CDR1 and CDR2 are SGDLS and YYNGEE. Losses at the gene ends were 0 bases for V and 2 bases for J; bases not matched to a gene: 10. CDR3 length: 17 residues. The CDR3 loop reads CASSVEKRGTTQETQYF. CDR3 in DNA: TGTGCCAGCAGCGTAGAAAAGCGGGGAACGACACAAGAGACCCAGTACTTC.

The chain uses TRBV3-1 (or the pseudogene TRBV3-2) and TRBJ1-3; D ambiguous. The CDR3 extends over 16 amino acids. With 0 bases removed from V and 4 bases from J, the gap between germline ends came to 13 bases. The germline CDR1 and CDR2 sequences are LGHDT and YNNKEL (reference sequence). DNA of the CDR3: TGTGCCAGCAGCCAAGAGATCCGGGAGTGCGGAAACACCATATATTTT. It is translated as CASSQEIRECGNTIYF.

The CDR3 sequence is CASSLDGTGGGEPQHF. The CDR3 DNA follows: TGCGCCAGCAGCTTGGACGGGACAGGGGGAGGGGAGCCCCAGCATTTT. V is TRBV5-1 and J is TRBJ1-5; 11 nucleotides match TRBD1. CDR3 length equals 16 residues. V shed 0 bases, J shed 8 bases, and the junction held 7 bases outside the gene matches. The germline V gene encodes CDR1 SGHRS and CDR2 YFSETQ. Together with reference TRBV5-1 and TRBJ1-5, the CDR3 gives the full variable domain: KAGVTQTPRYLIKTRGQQVTLSCSPISGHRSVSWYQQTPGQGLQFLFEYFSETQRNKGNFPGRFSGRQFSNSRSEMNVSTLELGDSALYLCASSLDGTGGGEPQHFGDGTRLSIL.

The chain links TRBV5-4 to TRBJ1-3, with D possibly being TRBD1 (5 bases). This CDR3 is 13 amino acids long. Trimming removed 0 bases from V and 4 bases from J, with 5 bases in between. The V gene's germline CDR1 is SGHNT and CDR2 YYREEE (reference sequence). The DNA of the CDR3 is TGTGCCAGCAGCTTGGAGGGGGGAAACACCATATATTTT. Amino acid sequence: CASSLEGGNTIYF.

The chain recombines TRBV2 with TRBJ1-5; 11 bases line up with TRBD1. The CDR3 length is 16 residues. V shed 5 bases and J 2 bases; nucleotides not matched to a gene: 5. Germline loops: CDR1 SNHLY, CDR2 FYNNEI. This CDR3 is CASSPRGQGGNQPQHF. CDR3 sequence (DNA): TGTGCCAGCAGTCCCAGGGGACAGGGGGGCAATCAGCCCCAGCATTTT.

This clone was found once. The chain joins TRBV3-1 (or the pseudogene TRBV3-2) to TRBJ2-1; 10 bases fit TRBD2. V shed 4 bases and J 12 bases; nucleotides not matched to a gene: 12. This CDR3 is built from 15 residues. Germline V gene data show CDR1 as LGHDT and CDR2 as YNNKEL (reference sequence). The DNA for the CDR3 is TGTGCCAGCAGCCGGTCTAGCGGGAGTTTGGATGGGCAGTTCTTC. Protein product: CASSRSSGSLDGQFF.

V usage is TRBV24-1 and J usage is TRBJ2-7, with 14 bases identical to TRBD2. The V gene's germline CDR1 is KGHDR and CDR2 SFDVKD. The J segment lost 3 bases and the V segment lost 3 bases, leaving 3 bases of the junction unmatched. The CDR3 is 16 residues long. The DNA for the CDR3 is TGTGCCACCAGTGATCGGACTAGCGGGGGGTTCTACGAGCAGTACTTC. Amino acid sequence: CATSDRTSGGFYEQYF.

V usage is TRBV19 and J usage is TRBJ1-2; 10 positions agree with TRBD1. Trimming cost V 3 bases and J 1 base; bases outside gene matches: 5. Looked up from germline, CDR1 is LNHDA and CDR2 is SQIVND (reference sequence). There are 16 residues in the CDR3. The CDR3 sequence is CASSMTGDRGNYGYTF. The CDR3, as DNA: TGTGCCAGTAGTATGACGGGGGACAGGGGTAACTATGGCTACACCTTC.

The CDR3 region is CSVTMDRDGNYGYTF. DNA of the CDR3: TGCAGCGTGACGATGGACAGGGACGGGAACTATGGCTACACCTTC. J is TRBJ1-2 and V is TRBV29-1; TRBD1 matches at 8 bases. Trimming cost V 6 bases and J 2 bases; bases outside gene matches: 11. Germline assignment: CDR1 SQVTM and CDR2 ANQGSEA. CDR3 size: 15 residues.

This clone was detected once. The chain couples TRBV6-5 to TRBJ2-3; 10 nucleotides agree with TRBD2. The CDR3 has 14 residues. Germline V lookup: CDR1 MNHEY, CDR2 SVGAGI. The V and J ends lost 4 bases and 3 bases, in that order; junction bases with no gene match: 1. The CDR3 nucleotides read TGTGCCAGCAGTTTGGGACTAGCGACAGATACGCAGTATTTT. Translating gives CASSLGLATDTQYF.

V and J are TRBV28 and TRBJ2-3; 14 bases fit TRBD2. V dropped 4 bases and J dropped 4; count of bases not matched to a gene: 1. Germline lookup yields CDR1 MDHEN and CDR2 SYDVKM. The CDR3 has 15 residues. CDR3 coding DNA: TGTGCCAGCAGTTCGGGACTAGCGGGGGCAGATACGCAGTATTTT. This sequence encodes CASSSGLAGADTQYF.

This chain uses TRBV5-1 with TRBJ2-7, with 7 bases lining up with TRBD2. The CDR3 length is 13 residues. Germline lookup yields CDR1 SGHRS and CDR2 YFSETQ. J lost 4 bases, V lost 4 bases, and 5 bases had no gene match. CDR3 DNA sequence: TGCGCCAGCAGCCTCCGGGGGGAGTACGAGCAGTACTTC. Amino acids: CASSLRGEYEQYF.

The chain has TRBV19 and TRBJ1-2, with TRBD1 matching 11 bases. The V and J ends lost 5 bases and 6 bases, in that order; junction bases with no gene match: 8. The CDR3 covers 15 residues. Germline CDR1 LNHDA, CDR2 SQIVND (reference sequence). The DNA of the CDR3 is TGTGCCAGTAGTGCGAGGACAGGGGGCATGAATGGCTACACCTTC. Translating gives CASSARTGGMNGYTF.

The chain has TRBV5-6 and TRBJ1-2; no reliable D call. The CDR3 runs 13 residues. The germline gives CDR1 SGHDT, CDR2 YYEEEE. Trimming took 4 bases from V and 5 from J, leaving 12 bases between them. CDR3 region: CASSNMGEYGYTF. CDR3 DNA sequence: TGTGCCAGCAGCAACATGGGAGAGTATGGCTACACCTTC. The full variable domain, rest sourced from reference TRBV5-6 and TRBJ1-2, is DAGVTQSPTHLIKTRGQQVTLRCSPKSGHDTVSWYQQALGQGPQFIFQYYEEEERQRGNFPDRFSGHQFPNYSSELNVNALLLGDSALYLCASSNMGEYGYTFGSGTRLTVV.

This chain links TRBV21-1 with TRBJ2-7; the listed D gene, TRBD1, was not tested against the DNA. TRBV21-1 is termed a pseudogene. CDR3 length equals 17 residues. CDR3 in DNA: TGTGCCAGCAGCAAAGATTCCCGCGGGACAGGGGACTACGAGCAGTACTTC. Its translation: CASSKDSRGTGDYEQYF.

The rearrangement joins TRBV27 to TRBJ1-1; D remains ambiguous. Germline V gives CDR1 MNHEY, CDR2 SMNVEV (reference sequence). V was pared by 0 bases and J by 0 bases, with 5 bases between. The CDR3 runs 14 residues. CDR3 nucleotides: TGTGCCAGCAGTTTATCGTACTTGAACACTGAAGCTTTCTTT. Translated, it gives CASSLSYLNTEAFF.

The chain links TRBV10-3 to TRBJ1-3; the match to TRBD1 covers 10 bases. CDR1 and CDR2 (germline): ENHRY, SYGVKD. The CDR3 length is 14 residues. V shed 7 bases, J shed 3 bases, and the junction held 3 bases outside the gene matches. CDR3 bases: TGTGCCATCAAAGGGACAGGGGATGGAAACACCATATATTTT. This sequence encodes CAIKGTGDGNTIYF.

CDR3 region: CASQRQGLSNEKLFF. In nucleotides, the CDR3 is TGTGCCAGCCAACGACAGGGCCTTTCAAATGAAAAACTGTTTTTT. The chain has TRBV18 and TRBJ1-4; 7 positions match TRBD1. Germline assignment: CDR1 KGHSH and CDR2 LQKENI. V trimming: 8 bases; J trimming: 5 bases; junction bases outside the gene matches: 11. The CDR3 extends over 15 amino acids.

The chain uses TRBV19 and TRBJ1-2, with D perhaps matching TRBD1 (6 bases). The CDR3 is 14 residues long. Germline assignment: CDR1 LNHDA and CDR2 SQIVND (reference sequence). Between the trimmed V and J ends, which lost 3 bases and 0 bases, there was a span of 8 bases. The CDR3 reads CASSIQGTNYGYTF. The CDR3 DNA is TGTGCCAGTAGTATTCAGGGGACTAACTATGGCTACACCTTC.

The chain has TRBV9 and TRBJ2-2, with TRBD2 as a possible D gene (5 bases). This CDR3 contains 15 residues. V lost 2 bases and J lost 1, with 9 bases in between. Germline values: CDR1 SGDLS, CDR2 YYNGEE. CDR3 in DNA: TGTGCCAGCAGCGTTGCAGCGGAGAACACCGGGGAGCTGTTTTTT. Protein sequence: CASSVAAENTGELFF.

The chain links TRBV7-9 to TRBJ2-3; perhaps TRBD2 as D (6 bases). Germline CDR1 SEHNR, CDR2 FQNEAQ (reference sequence). This CDR3 has 13 residues. Trimming took off 2 bases at V and 5 bases at J, with 8 bases between the two ends. CDR3 in DNA: TGTGCCAGCAGCTTATACGGGGGAGATACGCAGTATTTT. As protein: CASSLYGGDTQYF.